The clone carrying this T cell receptor beta chain was observed a handful of times. The gene names here belong to mouse. The read ends 4 residues early relative to the CDR3; the germline J gene fills the gap. This same CDR3 is encoded by further DNA sequences in the sample. This sample is part of a study of CD8+ T cells in alopecia areata. Study overall: Female C3H/HeJ mice aged roughly 6-11 weeks received skin from approximately 6-13-month-old C3H/HeJ donors with spontaneous alopecia.

Following extraction, RNA underwent reverse transcription to cDNA, which served as the sequencing template. Clones were sequenced by immunoSEQ multiplex PCR, and TCRdb holds only the in-frame ones, with some missing. The sample presents around 300,000 clones, none singletons. Cells from pooled cutaneous lymph nodes were sorted by CD4, CD8alpha, NKG2D, NKG2ACE and other markers. With 2 bases removed from V and 3 bases from J, the gap between germline ends came to 6 bases. The germline gives CDR1 FNHDT, CDR2 SITEND (reference sequence). CDR3 length: 13 amino acids. The TCR sequence derives from a C3H/HeJ mouse with alopecia areata. This strain has MHC haplotype H2-k. The chain carries TRBV19 and TRBJ2-1; unclear D gene. Sequencing was done on a sample of CD4+ T cells sorted from a lymph node. CDR3 DNA (partial): TGTGCCAGCAGTATTGAGGGCTATGCT. Translating it yields CASSIEGYA. The CDR3 in its entirety is CASSIEGYAEQFF.